The 4 T cell receptor beta chains listed next were all sequenced from one sample in a study of T cell repertoires in cytomegalovirus infection. No antigen has been identified for these receptors. From the reads, TCRdb called clonotypes with MiXCR, one entry per CDR3 protein. The repertoire holds about 74,000 distinct CDR3 sequences, with around 27% as singletons. Sample: CD8+ T cells from cultured PBMCs, taken from culture after CMV antigen stimulation. Source of these receptors: a human donor in good health (CMV status not recorded). Some clones in this sample may be carry-over from other donors' samples.

The rearrangement joins TRBV5-4 to TRBJ2-1; D call uncertain. CDR1 and CDR2 (germline): SGHNT, YYREEE (reference sequence). Trimming took off 0 bases at V and 9 bases at J, with 16 bases between the two ends. The CDR3 sequence is 15 residues long. The CDR3, as DNA: TGTGCCAGCAGCTTGGGACTCCGAGACGTCGGTGAGCAGTTCTTC. Translated: CASSLGLRDVGEQFF.

This clonotype has more than one count but fewer than ten. This rearrangement joins TRBV28 to TRBJ1-5; D unclear. Germline V lookup: CDR1 MDHEN, CDR2 SYDVKM. Between the trimmed V and J ends, which lost 6 bases and 6 bases, there was a span of 12 bases. This CDR3 comprises 13 residues. Here the CDR3 DNA reads TGTGCCAGCAGCAGGTCCCTCGGTCAGCCCCAGCATTTT. This gives the protein CASSRSLGQPQHF.

The chain joins TRBV2 to TRBJ2-2, with a possible D match to TRBD2 (6 bases). Trimming removed 5 bases from V and 0 bases from J, with 10 bases in between. Germline CDR1 SNHLY, CDR2 FYNNEI. The CDR3 is 15 amino acids. In DNA, the CDR3 is TGTGCCAGCAGTCGGGGGACCACGAACACCGGGGAGCTGTTTTTT. Translating gives CASSRGTTNTGELFF.

This clonotype was observed many times. The chain combines TRBV6-5 with TRBJ1-2, with a tentative D call TRBD1 (6 bases). The CDR3 sequence is 14 residues long. The germline V and J ends were trimmed by 2 bases and 3 bases, with 10 bases remaining between them. In germline, CDR1 is MNHEY, CDR2 SVGAGI. The CDR3 DNA reads as TGTGCCAGCAGTTACGCGGGGGCCCACTATGGCTACACCTTC. Protein product: CASSYAGAHYGYTF.